The 24 T cell receptor beta chains reported below all come from one sample, sequenced in a study of control samples from healthy donors and cancer patients. The repertoire was sequenced with immunoSEQ multiplex PCR; TCRdb's copy has only in-frame clones and lacks some. The sample has 230,000 or so clones; roughly 94% are singletons. The sequencing input was blood. These receptors were obtained from a man aged 45-60 years in good health.

The CDR3 DNA reads as TGTGCCAGCAGCTCCGGATACAGGGAGACCTACGAGCAGTACTTC. Encoded protein: CASSSGYRETYEQYF. The V gene is TRBV5-6, the J gene TRBJ2-7; a possible D gene is TRBD1 (6 bases). From germline, CDR1 is SGHDT and CDR2 YYEEEE. Trimming cost V 3 bases and J 2 bases, with 15 bases left between them. The CDR3 covers 15 residues.

This clone was detected only once. The V and J genes are TRBV4-1 and TRBJ2-7; D tentatively reads TRBD1 or TRBD2 (5 bases each). The CDR3 contains 17 residues. Trimming removed 4 bases at V and 2 bases at J, with 21 bases between. CDR1 MGHRA and CDR2 YSYEKL come from the germline V gene. The CDR3 DNA follows: TGCGCCAGCAGCCTTCGGGTGAGCCGGGACCCTCCCTACGAGCAGTACTTC. It codes for CASSLRVSRDPPYEQYF.

This chain joins TRBV2 and TRBJ2-6; TRBD2 might be the D (6 bases). CDR1 and CDR2 from the germline V gene are SNHLY and FYNNEI. The CDR3 loop spans 18 amino acids. V gave up 1 base and J gave up 2 bases, with 15 bases separating them. This CDR3 is CASSEEGRRVAGANVLTF. The CDR3 region has the DNA TGTGCCAGCAGTGAAGAAGGTCGGAGGGTAGCTGGGGCCAACGTCCTGACTTTC.

This clone came up once. V gene TRBV6-6 combines with J gene TRBJ1-1, with D unresolved. CDR1 is MNHNY and CDR2 is SVGAGI in the germline V gene (reference sequence). V was trimmed by 4 bases and J by 10 bases, leaving 25 bases between them. CDR3 length: 16 amino acids. The CDR3 nucleotides are TGTGCCAGCAGTTCTTGGAACACGAATCCGGCCCGTCGAGCTTTCTTT. It specifies CASSSWNTNPARRAFF.

The chain recombines TRBV6-6 with TRBJ1-4; D remains ambiguous. In germline, CDR1 is MNHNY, CDR2 SVGAGI (reference sequence). This CDR3 is built from 14 residues. Trimming pared 2 bases from V and 0 bases from J, leaving 4 bases between. DNA for the CDR3: TGTGCCAGCAGTTACGCAACAACTAATGAAAAACTGTTTTTT. This translates into CASSYATTNEKLFF.

The V call is TRBV11-2, the J call TRBJ2-1, with 8 bases fitting TRBD2. Germline CDR1 reads SGHAT; CDR2 reads FQNNGV. The length of the CDR3 is 19 residues. The V segment lost 0 bases and the J segment 4 bases; nucleotides outside the gene matches: 14. CDR3 in DNA: TGTGCCAGCAGCTTAGAGGGTACTAGTTTTGGACTAGCATACAATGAGCAGTTCTTC. As protein: CASSLEGTSFGLAYNEQFF. The whole variable domain, remainder taken from reference TRBV11-2 and TRBJ2-1, is EAGVAQSPRYKIIEKRQSVAFWCNPISGHATLYWYQQILGQGPKLLIQFQNNGVVDDSQLPKDRFSAERLKGVDSTLKIQPAKLEDSAVYLCASSLEGTSFGLAYNEQFFGPGTRLTVL.

Regarding this clone: Other DNA sequences in the sample encode the same CDR3. The rearrangement joins TRBV20-1 to TRBJ2-5, with D hard to call. With 1 base removed from V and 5 bases from J, the gap between germline ends came to 5 bases. CDR3 length equals 11 residues. Germline V gene sequence: CDR1 DFQATT, CDR2 SNEGSKA (reference sequence). CDR3 region: CSARAPETQYF. CDR3 sequence (DNA): TGCAGTGCTAGAGCGCCGGAGACCCAGTACTTC.

J is TRBJ2-3 and V is TRBV30; D not resolved. This CDR3 region has 13 residues. V shed 7 bases and J shed 5 bases, with 16 bases lying between them. The germline CDR1 and CDR2 sequences are GTSNPN and SVGIG (reference sequence). The CDR3 here is CAFLGIVLDTQYF. The CDR3 DNA reads TGTGCCTTTTTGGGGATTGTATTAGATACGCAGTATTTT. The whole variable domain, filled in from reference TRBV30 and TRBJ2-3, reads SQTIHQWPATLVQPVGSPLSLECTVEGTSNPNLYWYRQAAGRGLQLLFYSVGIGQISSEVPQNLSASRPQDRQFILSSKKLLLSDSGFYLCAFLGIVLDTQYFGPGTRLTVL.

The chain employs TRBV28 and TRBJ1-1, with D perhaps matching TRBD1 (5 bases). V dropped 2 bases and J dropped 1 base, with 8 bases sitting between them. There are 14 residues in the CDR3. Germline-derived CDR1 and CDR2 are MDHEN and SYDVKM. The CDR3 spells CASSLGGSNTEAFF. Here the CDR3 DNA reads TGTGCCAGCAGTTTAGGGGGGTCGAACACTGAAGCTTTCTTT.

A word on this clone: This same CDR3 is encoded by further DNA sequences in the sample. The gene calls are TRBV9 and TRBJ1-1; the D is unclear. With 0 bases removed from V and 1 base from J, the gap between germline ends came to 7 bases. CDR3 length: 14 residues. Germline V gene sequence: CDR1 SGDLS, CDR2 YYNGEE. DNA of the CDR3: TGTGCCAGCAGCGTAGTTGCAGGGAACACTGAAGCTTTCTTT. It is translated as CASSVVAGNTEAFF.

The chain uses TRBV3-1 (or the pseudogene TRBV3-2) and TRBJ2-7; TRBD2 is a possible D gene (6 bases). The germline V gene has CDR1 LGHDT and CDR2 YNNKEL (reference sequence). Trimming removed 5 bases at V and 3 bases at J, with 14 bases between. CDR3 length equals 14 residues. CDR3 nucleotides: TGTGCCAGCAGCTCCGGACCGGAGGGCTACGAGCAGTACGTC. Encoded protein: CASSSGPEGYEQYV.

The rearrangement links TRBV25-1 to TRBJ1-5; D is possibly TRBD1 (6 bases). Germline lookup yields CDR1 MGHDK and CDR2 SYGVNS. The CDR3 loop spans 15 amino acids. Trimming took off 6 bases at V and 6 bases at J, with 18 bases between the two ends. CDR3 DNA sequence: TGTGCCAGCAGAGGATCCGGGGGCGCCGGTCAGCCCCAGCATTTT. Translating gives CASRGSGGAGQPQHF.

This chain links TRBV28 with TRBJ1-5; 7 positions agree with TRBD1. This CDR3 comprises 16 residues. Per the germline V gene, CDR1 is MDHEN and CDR2 is SYDVKM. V dropped 4 bases and J dropped 8; count of bases not matched to a gene: 14. The CDR3, as DNA: TGTGCCAGCAGTTACCCCGAGACAGGGAAGGGGGAGCCCCAGCATTTT. It yields the protein CASSYPETGKGEPQHF.

V gene TRBV28 combines with J gene TRBJ1-6; 9 bases line up with TRBD1. The CDR3 totals 18 residues. Unmatched junction bases numbered 16, after V lost 3 bases and J lost 10 bases. Germline values: CDR1 MDHEN, CDR2 SYDVKM. The CDR3 DNA reads TGTGCCAGCAGTTTGATCGTAGGGACAGGGAAAACAGACTCACCCCTCCACTTT. Translating gives CASSLIVGTGKTDSPLHF.

The rearrangement joins TRBV3-1 (or the pseudogene TRBV3-2) to TRBJ1-1; D perhaps matches TRBD1 (6 bases). V lost 4 bases, J lost 10 bases, and 19 bases lay in between. The CDR3 loop spans 14 amino acids. From germline, CDR1 is LGHDT and CDR2 YNNKEL (reference sequence). The CDR3 DNA is TGTGCCAGCAGCCTGGGCCCACAGGGCTTCGTAGCTTTCTTT. As protein: CASSLGPQGFVAFF.

The chain carries TRBV24-1 and TRBJ2-2, with 9 bases identical to TRBD1. The CDR3 totals 16 residues. Trimming took 3 bases from V and 5 from J; bases not matched to a gene: 6. The germline V gene has CDR1 KGHDR and CDR2 SFDVKD. This CDR3 is CATSDRQDRGTGELFF. CDR3 bases: TGTGCCACCAGTGATCGCCAGGACAGGGGTACCGGGGAGCTGTTTTTT.

The V and J genes are TRBV19 and TRBJ1-4; the D gene is possibly TRBD1 (6 bases). The CDR3 is 18 amino acids. With 2 bases removed from V and 6 bases from J, the gap between germline ends came to 22 bases. Looked up from germline, CDR1 is LNHDA and CDR2 is SQIVND (reference sequence). The CDR3 bases are TGTGCCAGTAGTATACAAATCCCCCGAGGACAGCTTTATGAAAAACTGTTTTTT. It translates to CASSIQIPRGQLYEKLFF.

V and J are TRBV6-5 and TRBJ2-3; D not resolved. The CDR3 has 13 residues. The germline V and J ends were trimmed by 7 bases and 4 bases, with 12 bases remaining between them. The V gene's germline CDR1 is MNHEY and CDR2 SVGAGI. CDR3 nucleotides: TGTGCCAGCAAGGGCCAGAGCGCAGATACGCAGTATTTT. It translates to CASKGQSADTQYF.

The rearrangement links TRBV24-1 to TRBJ1-4, with 9 bases aligning to TRBD1. V lost 9 bases and J lost 7; bases outside the gene matches: 11. Germline CDR1 KGHDR, CDR2 SFDVKD. CDR3 length equals 15 residues. This chain's CDR3 is CATCRDRVYSEKLFF. The CDR3 DNA is TGTGCCACCTGCCGGGACAGGGTTTACTCTGAAAAACTGTTTTTT.

The rearrangement joins TRBV9 to TRBJ1-1; the D gene is possibly TRBD1 (6 bases). The CDR3 has 16 residues. Germline-derived CDR1 and CDR2 are SGDLS and YYNGEE. V lost 4 bases and J 0 bases, leaving 16 bases between the germline ends. CDR3 nucleotide sequence: TGTGCCAGCAGCTTCCAACAGGGAATAATGAACACTGAAGCTTTCTTT. Protein: CASSFQQGIMNTEAFF.

This sequence joins TRBV10-1 and TRBJ2-7; D unclear. The germline gives CDR1 WNHNN, CDR2 SYGVQD (reference sequence). The CDR3 spans 13 residues. V lost 0 bases and J lost 5, with 8 bases in between. The CDR3 DNA follows: TGCGCCAGCAGTGAGTCGACTTCCCACGAGCAGTACTTC. This encodes CASSESTSHEQYF.

The CDR3 region is CASSRRRRETQYF. CDR3 bases: TGTGCCAGCAGCCGTCGGAGGCGAGAGACCCAGTACTTC. The chain carries TRBV5-6 and TRBJ2-5; tentative D call: TRBD2 (5 bases). The germline V gene encodes CDR1 SGHDT and CDR2 YYEEEE. The CDR3 contains 13 residues. With 4 bases removed from V and 4 bases from J, the gap between germline ends came to 11 bases.

This chain connects TRBV5-1 to TRBJ1-1, with D perhaps TRBD1 (6 bases). CDR3 length: 14 amino acids. Trimming cost V 7 bases and J 3 bases, with 16 bases left between them. Germline assignment: CDR1 SGHRS and CDR2 YFSETQ. The CDR3 loop is CASGTGTGDTEAFF. The DNA for the CDR3 is TGCGCCAGCGGAACAGGGACGGGGGACACTGAAGCTTTCTTT.

The gene calls are TRBV19 and TRBJ1-5; 7 positions match TRBD1. Germline CDR1 is LNHDA and CDR2 is SQIVND (reference sequence). Germline trimming cut 9 bases from V and 4 bases from J; bases unmatched to any gene: 6. The CDR3 length is 13 residues. CDR3 loop: CASEGQINQPQHF. As DNA, the CDR3 is TGTGCCAGCGAGGGACAGATTAATCAGCCCCAGCATTTT.